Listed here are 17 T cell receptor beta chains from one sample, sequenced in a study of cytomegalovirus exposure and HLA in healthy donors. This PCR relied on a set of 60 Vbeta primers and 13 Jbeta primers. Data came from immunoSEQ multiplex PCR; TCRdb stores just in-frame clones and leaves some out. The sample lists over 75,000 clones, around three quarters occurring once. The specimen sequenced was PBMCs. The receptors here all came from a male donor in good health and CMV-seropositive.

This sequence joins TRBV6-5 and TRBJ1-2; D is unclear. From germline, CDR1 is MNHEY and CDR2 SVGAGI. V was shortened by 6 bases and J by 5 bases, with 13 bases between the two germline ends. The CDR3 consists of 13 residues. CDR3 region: CASRKTGRYGYTF. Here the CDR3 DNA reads TGTGCCAGCAGGAAAACGGGTCGGTATGGCTACACCTTC.

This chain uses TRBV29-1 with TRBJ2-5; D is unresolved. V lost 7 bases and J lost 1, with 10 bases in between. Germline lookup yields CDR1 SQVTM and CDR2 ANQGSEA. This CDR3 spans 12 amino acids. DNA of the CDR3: TGCAGCGCAGACGGAGCCCAAGAGACCCAGTACTTC. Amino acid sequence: CSADGAQETQYF.

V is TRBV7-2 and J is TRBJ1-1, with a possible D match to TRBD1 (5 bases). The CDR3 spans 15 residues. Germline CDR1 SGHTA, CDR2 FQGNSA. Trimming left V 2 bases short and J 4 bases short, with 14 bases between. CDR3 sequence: CASSLSGATSTEAFF. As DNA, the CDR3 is TGTGCCAGCAGCTTAAGTGGGGCAACATCCACTGAAGCTTTCTTT. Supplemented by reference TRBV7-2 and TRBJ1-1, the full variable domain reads GAGVSQSPSNKVTEKGKDVELRCDPISGHTALYWYRQSLGQGLEFLIYFQGNSAPDKSGLPSDRFSAERTGGSVSTLTIQRTQQEDSAVYLCASSLSGATSTEAFFGQGTRLTVV.

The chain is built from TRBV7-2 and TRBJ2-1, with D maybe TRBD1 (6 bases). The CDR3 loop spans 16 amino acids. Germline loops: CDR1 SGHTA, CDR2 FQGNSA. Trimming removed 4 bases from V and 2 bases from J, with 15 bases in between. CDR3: CASSSVSWGPYNEQFF. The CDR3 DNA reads TGTGCCAGCAGCTCCGTGTCTTGGGGGCCCTACAATGAGCAGTTCTTC.

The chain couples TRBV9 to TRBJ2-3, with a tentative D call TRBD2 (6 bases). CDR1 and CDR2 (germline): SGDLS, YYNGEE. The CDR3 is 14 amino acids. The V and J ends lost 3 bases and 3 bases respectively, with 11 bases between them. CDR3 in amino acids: CASSAAEGTDTQYF. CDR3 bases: TGTGCCAGCAGCGCAGCGGAGGGGACAGATACGCAGTATTTT.

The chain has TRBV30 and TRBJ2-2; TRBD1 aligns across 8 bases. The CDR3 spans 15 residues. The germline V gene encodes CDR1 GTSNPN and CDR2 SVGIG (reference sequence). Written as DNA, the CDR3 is TGTGCATACGACAGGGGACCTTCGAACACCGGGGAGCTGTTTTTT. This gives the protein CAYDRGPSNTGELFF.

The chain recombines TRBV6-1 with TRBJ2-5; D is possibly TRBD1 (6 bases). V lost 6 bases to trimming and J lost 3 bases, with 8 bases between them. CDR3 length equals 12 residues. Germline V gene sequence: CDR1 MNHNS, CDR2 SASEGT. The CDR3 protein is CASRDSEETQYF. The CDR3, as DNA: TGTGCCAGCAGGGACAGTGAAGAGACCCAGTACTTC.

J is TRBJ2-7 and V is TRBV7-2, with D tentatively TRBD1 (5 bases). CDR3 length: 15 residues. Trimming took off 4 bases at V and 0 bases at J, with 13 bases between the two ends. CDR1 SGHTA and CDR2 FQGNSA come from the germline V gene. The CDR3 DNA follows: TGTGCCAGCAGCTCATATCCCGACAGCTCCTACGAGCAGTACTTC. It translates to CASSSYPDSSYEQYF.

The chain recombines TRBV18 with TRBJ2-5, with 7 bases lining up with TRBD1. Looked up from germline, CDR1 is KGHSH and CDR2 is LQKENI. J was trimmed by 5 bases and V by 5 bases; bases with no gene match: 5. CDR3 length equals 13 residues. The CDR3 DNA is TGTGCCAGCTCATCCGACAGGGTGGAGACCCAGTACTTC. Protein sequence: CASSSDRVETQYF.

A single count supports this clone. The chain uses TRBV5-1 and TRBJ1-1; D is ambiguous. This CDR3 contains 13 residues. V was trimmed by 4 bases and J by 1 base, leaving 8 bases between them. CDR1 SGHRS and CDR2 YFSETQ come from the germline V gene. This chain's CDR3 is CASSRLENTEAFF. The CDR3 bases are TGCGCCAGCAGCCGCCTAGAGAACACTGAAGCTTTCTTT.

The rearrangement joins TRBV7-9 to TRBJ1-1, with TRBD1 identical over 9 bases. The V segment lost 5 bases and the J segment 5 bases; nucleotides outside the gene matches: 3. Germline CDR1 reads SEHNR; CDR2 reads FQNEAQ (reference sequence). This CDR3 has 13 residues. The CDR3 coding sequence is TGTGCCAGCAGCGGACAGGGGAGAACTGAAGCTTTCTTT. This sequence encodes CASSGQGRTEAFF.

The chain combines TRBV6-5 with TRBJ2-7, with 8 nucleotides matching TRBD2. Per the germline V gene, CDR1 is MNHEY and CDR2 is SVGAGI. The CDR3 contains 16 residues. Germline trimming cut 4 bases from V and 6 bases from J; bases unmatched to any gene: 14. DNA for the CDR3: TGTGCCAGCAGTTTCCCCTCGAAGCGGGGGTCCCTCGAGCAGTACTTC. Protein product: CASSFPSKRGSLEQYF.

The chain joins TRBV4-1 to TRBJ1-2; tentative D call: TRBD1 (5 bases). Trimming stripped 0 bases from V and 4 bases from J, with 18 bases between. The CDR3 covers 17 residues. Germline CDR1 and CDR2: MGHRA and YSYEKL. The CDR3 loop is CASSQEWAHRSLYGYTF. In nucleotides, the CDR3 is TGCGCCAGCAGCCAAGAATGGGCCCACAGGTCTCTCTATGGCTACACCTTC.

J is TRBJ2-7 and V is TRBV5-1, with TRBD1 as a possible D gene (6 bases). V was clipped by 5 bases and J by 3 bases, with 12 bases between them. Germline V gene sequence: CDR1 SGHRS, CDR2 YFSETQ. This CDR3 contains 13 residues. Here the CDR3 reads CASSVAGDYEQYF. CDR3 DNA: TGCGCCAGCAGTGTGGCAGGGGACTACGAGCAGTACTTC.

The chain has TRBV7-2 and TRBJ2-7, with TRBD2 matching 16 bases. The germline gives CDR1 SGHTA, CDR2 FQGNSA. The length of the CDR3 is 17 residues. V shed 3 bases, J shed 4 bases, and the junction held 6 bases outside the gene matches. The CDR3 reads CASSFSGLAGGRYEQYF. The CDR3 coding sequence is TGTGCCAGCAGCTTCTCGGGACTAGCGGGGGGGCGGTACGAGCAGTACTTC.

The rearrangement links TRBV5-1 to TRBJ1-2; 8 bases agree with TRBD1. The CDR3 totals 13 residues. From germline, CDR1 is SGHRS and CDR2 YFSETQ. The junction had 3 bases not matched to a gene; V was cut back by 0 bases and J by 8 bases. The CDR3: CASSLETGGGYTF. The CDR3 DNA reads TGCGCCAGCAGCTTGGAAACAGGGGGAGGCTACACCTTC.

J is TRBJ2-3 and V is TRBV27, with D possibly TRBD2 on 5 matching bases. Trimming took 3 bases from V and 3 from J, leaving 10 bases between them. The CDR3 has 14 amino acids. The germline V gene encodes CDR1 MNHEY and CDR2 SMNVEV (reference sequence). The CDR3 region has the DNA TGTGCCAGCAGTTTGAGGGCCGAAACAGATACGCAGTATTTT. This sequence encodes CASSLRAETDTQYF.